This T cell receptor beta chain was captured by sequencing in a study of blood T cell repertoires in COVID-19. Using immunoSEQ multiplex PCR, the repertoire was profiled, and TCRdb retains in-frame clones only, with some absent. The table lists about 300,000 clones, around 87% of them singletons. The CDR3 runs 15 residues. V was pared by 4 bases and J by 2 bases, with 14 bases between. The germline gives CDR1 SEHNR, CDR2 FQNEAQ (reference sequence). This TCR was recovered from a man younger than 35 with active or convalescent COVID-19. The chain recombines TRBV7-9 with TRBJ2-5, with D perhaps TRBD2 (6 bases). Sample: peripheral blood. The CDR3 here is CASSSGTLSQETQYF. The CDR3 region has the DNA TGTGCCAGCAGCTCCGGGACTCTATCACAAGAGACCCAGTACTTC.